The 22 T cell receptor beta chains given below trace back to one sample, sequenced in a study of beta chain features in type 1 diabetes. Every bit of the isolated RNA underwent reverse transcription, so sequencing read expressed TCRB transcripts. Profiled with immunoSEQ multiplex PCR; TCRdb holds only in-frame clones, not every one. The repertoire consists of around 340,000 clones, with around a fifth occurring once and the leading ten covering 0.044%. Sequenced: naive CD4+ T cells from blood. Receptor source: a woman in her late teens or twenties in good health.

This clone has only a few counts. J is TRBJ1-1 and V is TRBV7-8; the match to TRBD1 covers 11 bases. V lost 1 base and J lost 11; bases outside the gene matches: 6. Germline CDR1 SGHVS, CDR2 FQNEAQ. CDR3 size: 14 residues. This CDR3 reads CASSLVGDRGVAFF. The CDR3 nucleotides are TGTGCCAGCAGCTTAGTAGGGGACAGGGGGGTGGCTTTCTTT.

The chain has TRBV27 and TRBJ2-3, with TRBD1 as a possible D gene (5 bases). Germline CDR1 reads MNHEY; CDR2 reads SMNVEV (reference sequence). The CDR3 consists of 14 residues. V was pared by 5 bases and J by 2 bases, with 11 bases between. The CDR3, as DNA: TGTGCCAGCAGTAAACAGGTCCCCACAGATACGCAGTATTTT. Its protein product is CASSKQVPTDTQYF.

This CDR3 reads CASRSRRDEQYF. CDR3 sequence (DNA): TGTGCCAGCAGAAGTAGGAGAGACGAGCAGTACTTC. This chain links TRBV27 with TRBJ2-7; the D is unclear. CDR1 and CDR2 (germline): MNHEY, SMNVEV (reference sequence). CDR3 length equals 12 residues. Trimming pared 6 bases from V and 5 bases from J, leaving 11 bases between.

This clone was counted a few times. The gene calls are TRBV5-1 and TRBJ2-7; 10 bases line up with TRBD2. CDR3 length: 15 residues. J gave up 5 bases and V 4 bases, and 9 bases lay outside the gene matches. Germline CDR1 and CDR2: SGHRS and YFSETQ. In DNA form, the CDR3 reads TGCGCCAGCAGCGTGACGGGACTAGCGTCAGACGAGCAGTACTTC. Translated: CASSVTGLASDEQYF.

The CDR3 coding sequence is TGCGCCAGCAGCCATTCCCCTCGCGGGAGTAGAGGAACTAATGAAAAACTGTTTTTT. Translated, it gives CASSHSPRGSRGTNEKLFF. This chain joins TRBV4-1 and TRBJ1-4; no clear D gene. Trimming took off 3 bases at V and 1 base at J, with 21 bases between the two ends. This CDR3 contains 19 residues. Germline values: CDR1 MGHRA, CDR2 YSYEKL.

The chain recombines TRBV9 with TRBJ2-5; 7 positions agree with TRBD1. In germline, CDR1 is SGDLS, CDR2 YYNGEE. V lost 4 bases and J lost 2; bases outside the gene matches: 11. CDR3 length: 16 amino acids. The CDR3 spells CASSRLGQVVQETQYF. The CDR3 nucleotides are TGTGCCAGCAGCCGTCTTGGACAGGTAGTTCAAGAGACCCAGTACTTC.

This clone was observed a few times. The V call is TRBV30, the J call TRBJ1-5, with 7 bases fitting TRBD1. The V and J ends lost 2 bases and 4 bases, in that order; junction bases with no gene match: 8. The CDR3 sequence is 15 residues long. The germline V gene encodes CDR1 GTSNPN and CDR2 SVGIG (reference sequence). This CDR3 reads CAWSSWDSENQPQHF. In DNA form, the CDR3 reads TGTGCCTGGAGTTCTTGGGACAGCGAGAATCAGCCCCAGCATTTT.

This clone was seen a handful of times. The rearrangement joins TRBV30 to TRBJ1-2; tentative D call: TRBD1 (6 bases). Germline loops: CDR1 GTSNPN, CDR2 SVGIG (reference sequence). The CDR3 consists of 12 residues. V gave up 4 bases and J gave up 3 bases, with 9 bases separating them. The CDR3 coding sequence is TGTGCCTGGAACACAGGGCACTATGGCTACACCTTC. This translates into CAWNTGHYGYTF.

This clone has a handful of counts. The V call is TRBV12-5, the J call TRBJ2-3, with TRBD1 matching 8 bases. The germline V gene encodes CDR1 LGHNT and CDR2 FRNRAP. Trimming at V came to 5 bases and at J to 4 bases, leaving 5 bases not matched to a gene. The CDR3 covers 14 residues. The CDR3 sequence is CASGPRTGSDTQYF. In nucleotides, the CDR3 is TGTGCTAGTGGTCCCCGGACAGGGTCAGATACGCAGTATTTT.

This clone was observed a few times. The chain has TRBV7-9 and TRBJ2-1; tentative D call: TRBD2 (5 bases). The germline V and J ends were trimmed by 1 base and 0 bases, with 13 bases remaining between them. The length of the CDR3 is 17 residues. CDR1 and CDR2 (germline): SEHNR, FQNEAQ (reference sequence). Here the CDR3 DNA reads TGTGCCAGCAGCTTAGTAGGGCGGGTGAGCTCCTACAATGAGCAGTTCTTC. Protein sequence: CASSLVGRVSSYNEQFF.

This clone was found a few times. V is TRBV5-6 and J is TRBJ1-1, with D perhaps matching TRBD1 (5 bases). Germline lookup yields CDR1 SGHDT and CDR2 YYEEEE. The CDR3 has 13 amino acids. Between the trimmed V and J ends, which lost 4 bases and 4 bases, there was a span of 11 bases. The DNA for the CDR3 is TGTGCCAGCAGCAGGGCCGGGGGCACTGAAGCTTTCTTT. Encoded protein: CASSRAGGTEAFF. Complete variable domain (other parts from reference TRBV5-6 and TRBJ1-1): DAGVTQSPTHLIKTRGQQVTLRCSPKSGHDTVSWYQQALGQGPQFIFQYYEEEERQRGNFPDRFSGHQFPNYSSELNVNALLLGDSALYLCASSRAGGTEAFFGQGTRLTVV.

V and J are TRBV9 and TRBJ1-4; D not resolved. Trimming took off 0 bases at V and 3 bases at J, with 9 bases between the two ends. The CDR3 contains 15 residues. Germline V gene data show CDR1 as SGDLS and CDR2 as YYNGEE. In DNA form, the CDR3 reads TGTGCCAGCAGCGTAGGTCGGAGACCTAATGAAAAACTGTTTTTT. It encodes CASSVGRRPNEKLFF.

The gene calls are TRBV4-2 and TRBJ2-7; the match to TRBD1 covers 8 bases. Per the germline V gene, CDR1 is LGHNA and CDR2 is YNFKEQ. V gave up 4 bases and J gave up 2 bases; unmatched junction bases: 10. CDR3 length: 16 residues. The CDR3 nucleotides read TGTGCCAGCAGCCTCCCCGACAGGGGAGGCGCCTACGAGCAGTACTTC. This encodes CASSLPDRGGAYEQYF.

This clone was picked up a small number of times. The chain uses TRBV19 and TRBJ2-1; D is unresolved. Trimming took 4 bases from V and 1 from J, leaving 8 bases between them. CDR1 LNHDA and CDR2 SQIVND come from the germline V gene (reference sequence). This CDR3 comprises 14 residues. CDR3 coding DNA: TGTGCCAGTAGTAACTTGCCTTCCTACAATGAGCAGTTCTTC. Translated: CASSNLPSYNEQFF.

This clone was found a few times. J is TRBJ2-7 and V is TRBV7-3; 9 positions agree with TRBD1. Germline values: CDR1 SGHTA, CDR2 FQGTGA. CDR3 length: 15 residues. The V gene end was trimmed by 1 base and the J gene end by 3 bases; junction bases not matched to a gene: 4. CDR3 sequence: CASSLSGTGIYEQYF. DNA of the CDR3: TGTGCCAGCAGCTTAAGTGGGACAGGGATCTACGAGCAGTACTTC.

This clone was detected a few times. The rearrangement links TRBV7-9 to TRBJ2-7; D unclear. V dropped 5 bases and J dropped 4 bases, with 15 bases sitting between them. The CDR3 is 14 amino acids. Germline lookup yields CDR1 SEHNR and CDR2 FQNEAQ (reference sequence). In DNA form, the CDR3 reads TGTGCCAGCAGCCGCGTCGGTTTGCGGTACGAGCAGTACTTC. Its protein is CASSRVGLRYEQYF.

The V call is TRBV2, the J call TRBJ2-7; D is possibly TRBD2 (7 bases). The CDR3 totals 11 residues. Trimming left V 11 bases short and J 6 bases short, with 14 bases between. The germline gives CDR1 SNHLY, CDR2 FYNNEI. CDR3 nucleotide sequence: TGTGCCGGGCGGGGGCCCCGCGAGCAGTACTTC. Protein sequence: CAGRGPREQYF.

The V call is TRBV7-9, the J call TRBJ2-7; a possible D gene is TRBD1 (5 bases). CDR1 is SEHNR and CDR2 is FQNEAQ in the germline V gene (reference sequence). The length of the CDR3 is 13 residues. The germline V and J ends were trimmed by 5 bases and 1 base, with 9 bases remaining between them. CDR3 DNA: TGTGCCAGCAGCCGGACACCTTCCTACGAGCAGTACTTC. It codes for CASSRTPSYEQYF.

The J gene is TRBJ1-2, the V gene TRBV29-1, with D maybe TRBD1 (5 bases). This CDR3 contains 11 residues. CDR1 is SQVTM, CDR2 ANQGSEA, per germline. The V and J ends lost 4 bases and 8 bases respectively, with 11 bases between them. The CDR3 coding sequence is TGCAGCGTTGTCAGGGAGGAGGGCTACACCTTC. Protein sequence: CSVVREEGYTF.

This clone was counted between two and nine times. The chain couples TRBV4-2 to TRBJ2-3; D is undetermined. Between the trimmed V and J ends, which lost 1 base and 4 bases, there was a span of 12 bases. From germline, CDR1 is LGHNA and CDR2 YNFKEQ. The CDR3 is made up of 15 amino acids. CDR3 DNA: TGTGCCAGCAGCCAAGCTACAGCCCTTCCAGATACGCAGTATTTT. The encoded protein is CASSQATALPDTQYF.

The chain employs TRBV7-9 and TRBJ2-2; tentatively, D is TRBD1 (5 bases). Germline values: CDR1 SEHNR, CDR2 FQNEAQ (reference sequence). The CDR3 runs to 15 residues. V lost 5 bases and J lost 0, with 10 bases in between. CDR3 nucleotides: TGTGCCAGCAGCCCACGGACACCGAACACCGGGGAGCTGTTTTTT. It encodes CASSPRTPNTGELFF.

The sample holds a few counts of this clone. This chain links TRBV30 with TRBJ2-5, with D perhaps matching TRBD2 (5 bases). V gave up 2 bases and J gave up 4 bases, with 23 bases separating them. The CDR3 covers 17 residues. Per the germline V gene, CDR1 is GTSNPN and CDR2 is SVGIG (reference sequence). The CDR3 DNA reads TGTGCCTGGAGTCCAATCCCCGGGAAATTCGGGGTAGAGACCCAGTACTTC. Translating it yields CAWSPIPGKFGVETQYF.